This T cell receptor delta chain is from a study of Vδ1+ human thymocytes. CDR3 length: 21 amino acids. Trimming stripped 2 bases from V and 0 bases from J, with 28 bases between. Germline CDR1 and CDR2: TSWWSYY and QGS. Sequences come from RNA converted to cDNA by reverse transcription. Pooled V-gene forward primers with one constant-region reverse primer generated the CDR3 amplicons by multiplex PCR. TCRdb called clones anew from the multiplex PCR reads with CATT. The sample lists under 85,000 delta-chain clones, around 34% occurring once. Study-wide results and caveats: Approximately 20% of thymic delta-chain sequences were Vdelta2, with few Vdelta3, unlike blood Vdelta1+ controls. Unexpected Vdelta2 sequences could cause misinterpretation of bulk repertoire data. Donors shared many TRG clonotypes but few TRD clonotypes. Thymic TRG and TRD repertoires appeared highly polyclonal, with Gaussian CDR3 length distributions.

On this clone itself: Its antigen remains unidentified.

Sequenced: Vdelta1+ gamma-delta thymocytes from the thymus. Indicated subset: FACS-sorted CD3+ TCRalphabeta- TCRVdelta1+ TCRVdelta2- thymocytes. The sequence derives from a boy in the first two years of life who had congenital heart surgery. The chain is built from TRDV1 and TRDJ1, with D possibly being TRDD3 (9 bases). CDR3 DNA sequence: TGTGCTCTTGGGGAATCTCCACCCTTCCTATCTGGGGGATGGTACACCGATAAACTCATCTTT. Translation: CALGESPPFLSGGWYTDKLIF.